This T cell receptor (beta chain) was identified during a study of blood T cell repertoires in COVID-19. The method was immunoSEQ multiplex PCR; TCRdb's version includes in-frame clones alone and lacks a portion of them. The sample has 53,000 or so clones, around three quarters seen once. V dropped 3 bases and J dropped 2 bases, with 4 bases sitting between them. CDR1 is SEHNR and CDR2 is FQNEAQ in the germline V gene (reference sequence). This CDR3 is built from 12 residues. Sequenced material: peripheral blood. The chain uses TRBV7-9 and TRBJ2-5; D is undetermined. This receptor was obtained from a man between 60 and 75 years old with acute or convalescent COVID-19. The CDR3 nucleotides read TGTGCCAGCAGCTTTATTCAAGAGACCCAGTACTTC. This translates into CASSFIQETQYF. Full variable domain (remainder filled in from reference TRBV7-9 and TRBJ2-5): DTGVSQNPRHKITKRGQNVTFRCDPISEHNRLYWYRQTLGQGPEFLTYFQNEAQLEKSRLLSDRFSAERPKGSFSTLEIQRTEQGDSAMYLCASSFIQETQYFGPGTRLLVL.